This section outlines one T cell receptor beta chain sequence together with its context. Germline assignment: CDR1 MNHEY and CDR2 SMNVEV (reference sequence). With V trimmed by 0 bases and J by 6 bases, 7 bases remained unmatched. This CDR3 spans 15 amino acids. This sample was included in a study of blood T cell repertoires in COVID-19. Participants spanned ages about 18 to 95 years and resided in about 25 US areas. Assignments of participants to cohorts depended upon their own reported clinical history. Methods used by the authors: Counts of nucleated cells, estimated from reference gene primer amplification, were obtained. The data were produced by immunoSEQ multiplex PCR, yet TCRdb's version contains in-frame clones alone and is incomplete. The V and J calls and clone size come from that table; D and trimming were worked out from the DNA. The sample includes 430,000 or so clones, 88% of them seen just once.

This clonotype was sampled from a woman aged 35 to 49 who had recovered from COVID-19. Sequencing used PBMCs or T cells enriched from blood (not recorded which). The genes are TRBV27 and TRBJ2-7; 8 bases are shared with TRBD1. The CDR3 nucleotides are TGTGCCAGCAGTTTATCCCAGGGGGCTTCCCTCGAGCAGTACTTC. Its translation: CASSLSQGASLEQYF.